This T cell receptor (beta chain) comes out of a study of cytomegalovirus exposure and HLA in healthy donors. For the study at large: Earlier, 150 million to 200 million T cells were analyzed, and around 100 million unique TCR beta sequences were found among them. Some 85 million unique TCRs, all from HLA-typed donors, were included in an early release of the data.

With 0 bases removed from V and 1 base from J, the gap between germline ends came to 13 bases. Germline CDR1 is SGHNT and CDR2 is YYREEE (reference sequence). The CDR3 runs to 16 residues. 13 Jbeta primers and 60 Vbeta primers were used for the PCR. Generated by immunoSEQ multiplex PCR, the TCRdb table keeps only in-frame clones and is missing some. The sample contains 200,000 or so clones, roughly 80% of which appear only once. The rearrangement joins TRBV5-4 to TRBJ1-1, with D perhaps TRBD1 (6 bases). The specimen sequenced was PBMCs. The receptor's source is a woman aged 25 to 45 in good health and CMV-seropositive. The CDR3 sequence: CASSLGGPSTNTEAFF. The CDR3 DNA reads TGTGCCAGCAGCTTGGGGGGGCCAAGTACGAACACTGAAGCTTTCTTT.